This entry is about one T cell receptor (beta chain). Its target is not known. The data derive from a study of response to subunit inactivated influenza vaccine. Study findings and constraints: With each seasonal influenza vaccination, the authors suggested, few new T cells are recruited.

V lost 2 bases to trimming and J lost 0 bases, with 12 bases between them. The CDR3 runs to 16 residues. Germline values: CDR1 SGHKS, CDR2 YYEKEE (reference sequence). TCRdb itself ran the RT-PCR reads through MiXCR, one entry per CDR3 protein. The profile shows approximately 520,000 distinct CDR3 sequences, 25% of them singletons. The origin of this receptor is a man aged 45-65 years who received an inactivated influenza vaccine. This chain links TRBV5-5 with TRBJ1-3, with D unclear. The sample in question was CD4+ T cells sorted from PBMCs, obtained roughly 5 days after vaccination. Here the CDR3 DNA reads TGTGCCAGCAGCTTAAACAGACCGAGCTCTGGAAACACCATATATTTT. This gives the protein CASSLNRPSSGNTIYF.